These 15 T cell receptor beta chains share one sample of origin, sequenced in a study of shared clonotypes between healthy human individuals. TCRdb keeps only in-frame clones here, not all; method: immunoSEQ multiplex PCR. The data contain some 500,000 clones, about 96% of them seen just once; the ten biggest clones take up about 0.067%. Sequences were obtained from naive CD4+ T cells sorted from blood. Specified subset: CD45RA+ positively selected. These receptors were taken from a woman aged 25 to 39 in good health.

The table lists this clone with a few counts. The chain joins TRBV2 to TRBJ1-5; unclear D gene. Germline V gene sequence: CDR1 SNHLY, CDR2 FYNNEI. Trimming stripped 4 bases from V and 1 base from J, with 5 bases between. This CDR3 comprises 13 residues. Here the CDR3 reads CASSAESNQPQHF. The CDR3 DNA is TGTGCCAGCAGTGCGGAAAGCAATCAGCCCCAGCATTTT.

The chain recombines TRBV5-1 with TRBJ2-3; D is ambiguous. The length of the CDR3 is 13 residues. Germline CDR1 SGHRS, CDR2 YFSETQ. The germline V and J ends were trimmed by 1 base and 11 bases, with 14 bases remaining between them. CDR3 nucleotides: TGCGCCAGCAGCTTGCTATCCAACAGAGAGCAGTATTTT. Its translation: CASSLLSNREQYF.

The chain recombines TRBV28 with TRBJ1-4; the D gene is possibly TRBD1 (6 bases). Germline V gene data show CDR1 as MDHEN and CDR2 as SYDVKM. The CDR3 spans 14 residues. V was cut by 3 bases and J by 5 bases, with 10 bases left in between. CDR3 region: CASSLGQGNEKLFF. CDR3 DNA: TGTGCCAGCAGTTTGGGACAAGGAAATGAAAAACTGTTTTTT.

The rearrangement joins TRBV5-1 to TRBJ2-2; D is ambiguous. Trimming removed 0 bases at V and 8 bases at J, with 11 bases between. The CDR3 covers 14 residues. Germline V gene data show CDR1 as SGHRS and CDR2 as YFSETQ. The CDR3 DNA follows: TGCGCCAGCAGCTTGGACCACCCAAGAGGGGAGCTGTTTTTT. Its protein product is CASSLDHPRGELFF. The variable domain in full, completed from reference TRBV5-1 and TRBJ2-2, reads KAGVTQTPRYLIKTRGQQVTLSCSPISGHRSVSWYQQTPGQGLQFLFEYFSETQRNKGNFPGRFSGRQFSNSRSEMNVSTLELGDSALYLCASSLDHPRGELFFGEGSRLTVL.

The chain's CDR3 is CASRQGLAGDVEQFF. The DNA for the CDR3 is TGTGCCAGCAGACAGGGACTAGCGGGAGACGTTGAGCAGTTCTTC. The chain joins TRBV6-5 to TRBJ2-1; 14 nucleotides align to TRBD2. V shed 6 bases, J shed 9 bases, and the junction held 7 bases outside the gene matches. The CDR3 is made up of 15 amino acids. CDR1 is MNHEY and CDR2 is SVGAGI in the germline V gene.

J is TRBJ1-3 and V is TRBV7-9, with 8 bases that match TRBD1. Trimming took 6 bases from V and 6 from J; bases not matched to a gene: 1. The germline gives CDR1 SEHNR, CDR2 FQNEAQ (reference sequence). The CDR3 has 12 residues. This chain's CDR3 is CASRTGENTIYF. DNA for the CDR3: TGTGCCAGCAGGACAGGGGAAAACACCATATATTTT.

The gene calls are TRBV9 and TRBJ1-2, with unresolved D. CDR3 length equals 14 residues. The germline gives CDR1 SGDLS, CDR2 YYNGEE. V lost 5 bases to trimming and J lost 6 bases, with 17 bases between them. This CDR3 is CASRANLPGHGYTF. CDR3 DNA: TGTGCCAGCAGAGCCAACCTTCCCGGGCATGGCTACACCTTC. Full variable domain (outside the CDR3, taken from reference TRBV9 and TRBJ1-2): DSGVTQTPKHLITATGQRVTLRCSPRSGDLSVYWYQQSLDQGLQFLIQYYNGEERAKGNILERFSAQQFPDLHSELNLSSLELGDSALYFCASRANLPGHGYTFGSGTRLTVV.

Here the CDR3 reads CASSYDGRSLYYGYTF. The CDR3, as DNA: TGCGCCAGCAGCTACGATGGACGGTCGCTATACTATGGCTACACCTTC. The chain is built from TRBV5-1 and TRBJ1-2; D gene unclear. CDR1 and CDR2 (germline): SGHRS, YFSETQ. The CDR3 contains 16 residues. V lost 3 bases and J lost 3, with 18 bases in between.

V is TRBV6-4 and J is TRBJ2-7; D gene uncertain. Trimming took 4 bases from V and 3 from J, leaving 10 bases between them. Germline V CDR1 and CDR2: MRHNA, SNTAGT. The CDR3 has 13 amino acids. In DNA form, the CDR3 reads TGTGCCAGCAGTGCCCCCAGAAGCTACGAGCAGTACTTC. Its protein is CASSAPRSYEQYF.

This clone was seen just once. The chain recombines TRBV5-1 with TRBJ2-3; D is uncertain. Between the trimmed V and J ends, which lost 5 bases and 1 base, there was a span of 5 bases. Germline lookup yields CDR1 SGHRS and CDR2 YFSETQ. There are 12 residues in the CDR3. Written as DNA, the CDR3 is TGCGCCAGCAGAAGGGGCACAGATACGCAGTATTTT. This encodes CASRRGTDTQYF.

The chain uses TRBV5-4 and TRBJ2-6, with D perhaps TRBD1 (6 bases). This CDR3 has 17 amino acids. CDR1 SGHNT and CDR2 YYREEE come from the germline V gene (reference sequence). Trimming shortened V by 0 bases and J by 1 base, and 11 bases separated the two germline ends. CDR3 region: CASSLGGTGSGANVLTF. In DNA form, the CDR3 reads TGTGCCAGCAGCTTGGGGGGCACAGGGTCTGGGGCCAACGTCCTGACTTTC.

The rearrangement uses TRBV28 and TRBJ2-3; D gene ambiguous. V lost 5 bases and J 2 bases, leaving 5 bases between the germline ends. The CDR3 has 12 residues. CDR1 MDHEN and CDR2 SYDVKM come from the germline V gene. The CDR3 loop reads CASSRTTDTQYF. In nucleotides, the CDR3 is TGTGCCAGCAGTAGAACCACAGATACGCAGTATTTT.

The chain's CDR3 is CASSLIGGDQPQHF. The CDR3 nucleotides are TGCGCCAGCAGCTTGATTGGGGGAGATCAGCCCCAGCATTTT. The rearrangement uses TRBV5-1 and TRBJ1-5, with D possibly matching TRBD1 (5 bases). The CDR3 loop spans 14 amino acids. Germline loops: CDR1 SGHRS, CDR2 YFSETQ. The V end was cut by 1 base, the J end by 5 bases, with 10 bases between.

The chain couples TRBV2 to TRBJ2-7; 9 bases are a match to TRBD2. Unmatched junction bases numbered 3, after V lost 3 bases and J lost 0 bases. The CDR3 spans 15 residues. Per the germline V gene, CDR1 is SNHLY and CDR2 is FYNNEI. The CDR3 DNA is TGTGCCAGCAGTGATAGCGGGGGAAGCTCCTACGAGCAGTACTTC. This encodes CASSDSGGSSYEQYF.

The chain employs TRBV5-4 and TRBJ2-3; tentative D call: TRBD2 (6 bases). Germline V gene data show CDR1 as SGHNT and CDR2 as YYREEE (reference sequence). The CDR3 spans 17 residues. With 4 bases removed from V and 5 bases from J, the gap between germline ends came to 23 bases. The CDR3 sequence is CASSIDGTFVGIDTQYF. The DNA of the CDR3 is TGTGCCAGCAGCATTGATGGGACTTTTGTGGGAATAGATACGCAGTATTTT.